The sequence of this T cell receptor beta chain was determined in a study of regulatory T cells in long-lasting Graves disease. Germline V CDR1 and CDR2: MNHEY, SMNVEV (reference sequence). The CDR3 covers 12 residues. V lost 4 bases and J lost 1, with 4 bases in between. Building the TCR beta libraries relied on iRepertoire HTBI primers, and CDR3 regions underwent Arm-PCR. TCRdb re-called the multiplex PCR reads through MiXCR, storing one row per CDR3 protein. The table shows 200,000 to 300,000 distinct CDR3 sequences, with 20% to 25% occurring only once. Time point in this sample: newly diagnosed GD, antithyroid drugs for less than 3 months. RNA isolated from PBMCs was used to make the TCR library. This clonotype was seen many times.

Sequences were derived from peripheral blood mononuclear cells (PBMCs), sampled at new diagnosis, from a patient treated with antithyroid drugs. V gene TRBV27 combines with J gene TRBJ1-1; unclear D gene. This TCR derives from a female donor with Graves disease. CDR3 in DNA: TGTGCCAGCAGTTCAGGGAACACTGAAGCTTTCTTT. Translating gives CASSSGNTEAFF.